A single sample is the source of the 8 T cell receptor beta chains below, sequenced in a study of T cell repertoires in cytomegalovirus infection. TCRdb analysed the reads with MiXCR anew, one entry per CDR3 protein. The repertoire holds more than 400,000 distinct CDR3 sequences, with 26% as singletons. The sample was PBMCs. The receptors here all came from a human donor in good health (CMV status not recorded). Some clones in this sample may be carry-over from other donors' samples.

This clonotype came up a few times. The CDR3 is CASSATGMSNQPQHF. The CDR3 nucleotides read TGTGCCAGCAGCGCGACAGGGATGAGCAATCAGCCCCAGCATTTT. The chain carries TRBV7-2 and TRBJ1-5; 7 bases match TRBD1. The trim removed 5 bases at V and 1 base at J, leaving 5 bases unmatched. This CDR3 contains 15 residues. CDR1 and CDR2 (germline): SGHTA, FQGNSA.

There are a few counts of this clonotype. The V and J genes are TRBV29-1 and TRBJ2-1, with D perhaps TRBD1 (5 bases). Germline CDR1 is SQVTM and CDR2 is ANQGSEA. The CDR3 loop spans 15 amino acids. Between the trimmed V and J ends, which lost 3 bases and 1 base, there was a span of 13 bases. The CDR3 is CSVDDSHRSYNEQFF. CDR3 in DNA: TGCAGCGTTGATGACAGCCATAGATCCTACAATGAGCAGTTCTTC.

The genes are TRBV4-2 and TRBJ2-6; perhaps TRBD2 as D (5 bases). The V gene's germline CDR1 is LGHNA and CDR2 YNFKEQ. The V gene lost 4 bases and the J gene lost 0 bases, with 16 bases spanning the gap. The length of the CDR3 is 18 residues. CDR3 residues: CASSPRPSHLSGANVLTF. The CDR3 coding sequence is TGTGCCAGCAGCCCCCGACCTAGCCACCTCTCTGGGGCCAACGTCCTGACTTTC.

The V and J genes are TRBV30 and TRBJ2-1; no firm D call. CDR3 length: 12 amino acids. Trimming pared 4 bases from V and 4 bases from J, leaving 8 bases between. In germline, CDR1 is GTSNPN, CDR2 SVGIG (reference sequence). The chain's CDR3 is CAWMKRYNEQFF. CDR3 bases: TGTGCCTGGATGAAAAGATACAATGAGCAGTTCTTC.

The V and J genes are TRBV9 and TRBJ1-2; a weak D match, TRBD1 (6 bases). This CDR3 comprises 15 residues. V was trimmed by 4 bases and J by 8 bases, leaving 21 bases between them. Germline V gene lookup returns CDR1 SGDLS and CDR2 YYNGEE. This CDR3 is CASSSATGSRDGYTF. The CDR3 coding sequence is TGTGCCAGCAGCAGCGCCACAGGGAGTCGGGACGGCTACACCTTC.

This clonotype has just a few counts. The chain is built from TRBV10-3 and TRBJ2-7, with no clear D. Germline CDR1 and CDR2: ENHRY and SYGVKD. Trimming removed 8 bases from V and 2 bases from J, with 16 bases in between. The CDR3 sequence is 14 residues long. In DNA, the CDR3 is TGTGCCATCTCTTCGGAGCCCCAAACCTACGAGCAGTACGTC. Its translation is CAISSEPQTYEQYV.

In its sample, this clonotype was seen many times. The chain joins TRBV7-2 to TRBJ2-4; 10 bases align to TRBD2. V was pared by 5 bases and J by 3 bases, with 7 bases of the junction left unmatched. The CDR3 has 16 amino acids. Looked up from germline, CDR1 is SGHTA and CDR2 is FQGNSA. CDR3 in amino acids: CASSLSGGVGKNIQYF. CDR3 DNA sequence: TGTGCCAGCAGCCTGAGCGGGGGGGTTGGCAAAAACATTCAGTACTTC.

This clonotype has only a few counts. The V and J genes are TRBV6-2 or TRBV6-3 and TRBJ2-7, with a tentative D call TRBD2 (5 bases). With 2 bases removed from V and 6 bases from J, the gap between germline ends came to 14 bases. CDR1 and CDR2 from the germline V gene are MNHEY and SVGEGT. CDR3 length equals 14 residues. The CDR3 region has the DNA TGTGCCAGCAGTTACAACACTAGGTCGGGCGAGCAGTACGTC. It codes for CASSYNTRSGEQYV.